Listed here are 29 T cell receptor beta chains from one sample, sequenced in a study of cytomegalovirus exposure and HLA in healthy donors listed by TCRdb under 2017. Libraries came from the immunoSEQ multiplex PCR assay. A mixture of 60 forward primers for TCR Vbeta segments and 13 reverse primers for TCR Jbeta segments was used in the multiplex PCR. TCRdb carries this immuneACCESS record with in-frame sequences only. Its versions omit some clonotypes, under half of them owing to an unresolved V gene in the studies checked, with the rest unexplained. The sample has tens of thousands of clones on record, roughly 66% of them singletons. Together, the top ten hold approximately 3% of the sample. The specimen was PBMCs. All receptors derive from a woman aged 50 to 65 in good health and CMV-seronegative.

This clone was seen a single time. CDR3 amino acids: CASSVGERFSYEQYF. The CDR3 DNA reads TGTGCCAGCAGCGTAGGTGAACGGTTCTCCTACGAGCAGTACTTC. The rearrangement joins TRBV9 to TRBJ2-7; D is unclear. With 0 bases removed from V and 0 bases from J, the gap between germline ends came to 10 bases. Germline loops: CDR1 SGDLS, CDR2 YYNGEE. The CDR3 length is 15 residues.

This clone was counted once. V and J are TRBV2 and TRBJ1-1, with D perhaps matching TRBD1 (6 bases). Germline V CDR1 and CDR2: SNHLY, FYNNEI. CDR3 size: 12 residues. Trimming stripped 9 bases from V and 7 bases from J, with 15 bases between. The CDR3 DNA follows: TGTGCCAGTCGACAGGAGACCTATGAAGCTTTCTTT. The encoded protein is CASRQETYEAFF.

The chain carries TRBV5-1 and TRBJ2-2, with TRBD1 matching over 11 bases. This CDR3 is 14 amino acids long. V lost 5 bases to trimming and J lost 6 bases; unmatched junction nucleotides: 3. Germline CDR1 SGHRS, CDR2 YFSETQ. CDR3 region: CASRGQGAAGELFF. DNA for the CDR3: TGCGCCAGCAGAGGACAGGGGGCTGCCGGGGAGCTGTTTTTT.

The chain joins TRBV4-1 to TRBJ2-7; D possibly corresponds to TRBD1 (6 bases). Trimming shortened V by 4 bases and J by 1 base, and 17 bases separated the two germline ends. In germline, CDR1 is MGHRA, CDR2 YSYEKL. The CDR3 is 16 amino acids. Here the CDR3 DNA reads TGCGCCAGCAGCCTTCCTTCCCGGGACATATCCTACGAGCAGTACTTC. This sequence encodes CASSLPSRDISYEQYF.

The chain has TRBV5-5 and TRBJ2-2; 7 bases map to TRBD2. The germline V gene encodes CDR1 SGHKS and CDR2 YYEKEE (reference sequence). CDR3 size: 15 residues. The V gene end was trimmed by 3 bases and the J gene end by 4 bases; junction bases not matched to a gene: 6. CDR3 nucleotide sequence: TGTGCCAGCAGCTCGCCCGCGGGAGTCACCGGGGAGCTGTTTTTT. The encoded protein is CASSSPAGVTGELFF.

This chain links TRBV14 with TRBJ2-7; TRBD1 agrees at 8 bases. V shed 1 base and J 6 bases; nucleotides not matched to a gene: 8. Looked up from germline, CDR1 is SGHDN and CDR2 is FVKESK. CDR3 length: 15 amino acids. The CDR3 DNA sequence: TGTGCCAGCAGCCAAGTGGACAGGGCCATCCCCGAGCAGTACTTC. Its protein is CASSQVDRAIPEQYF. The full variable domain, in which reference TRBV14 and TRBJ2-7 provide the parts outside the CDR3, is EAGVTQFPSHSVIEKGQTVTLRCDPISGHDNLYWYRRVMGKEIKFLLHFVKESKQDESGMPNNRFLAERTGGTYSTLKVQPAELEDSGVYFCASSQVDRAIPEQYFGPGTRLTVT.

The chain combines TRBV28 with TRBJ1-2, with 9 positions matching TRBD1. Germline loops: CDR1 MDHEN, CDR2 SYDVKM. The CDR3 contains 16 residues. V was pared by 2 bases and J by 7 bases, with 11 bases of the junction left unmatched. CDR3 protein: CASSLGGDRDLGGYTF. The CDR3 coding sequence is TGTGCCAGCAGTTTAGGGGGGGACAGGGACCTGGGTGGCTACACCTTC.

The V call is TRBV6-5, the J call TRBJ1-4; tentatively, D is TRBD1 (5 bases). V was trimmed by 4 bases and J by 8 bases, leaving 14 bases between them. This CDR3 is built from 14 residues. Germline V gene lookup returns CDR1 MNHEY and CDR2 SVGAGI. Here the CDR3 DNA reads TGTGCCAGCAGTTTGGATCGGGGGGAGGAAAAACTGTTTTTT. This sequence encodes CASSLDRGEEKLFF.

The CDR3 is CASSQDLVLGGRQETQYF. CDR3 bases: TGTGCCAGCAGCCAAGATCTCGTATTGGGCGGGAGGCAAGAGACCCAGTACTTC. V usage is TRBV4-2 and J usage is TRBJ2-5; 8 nucleotides align to TRBD2. V was clipped by 0 bases and J by 2 bases; unmatched bases: 11. CDR1 LGHNA and CDR2 YNFKEQ come from the germline V gene. CDR3 size: 18 residues.

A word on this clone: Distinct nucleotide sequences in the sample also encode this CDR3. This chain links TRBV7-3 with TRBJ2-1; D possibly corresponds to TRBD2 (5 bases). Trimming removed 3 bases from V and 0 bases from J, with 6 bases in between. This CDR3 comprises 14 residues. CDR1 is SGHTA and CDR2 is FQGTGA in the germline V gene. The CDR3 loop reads CASSLAGSYNEQFF. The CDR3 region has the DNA TGTGCCAGCAGCTTGGCGGGCTCCTACAATGAGCAGTTCTTC.

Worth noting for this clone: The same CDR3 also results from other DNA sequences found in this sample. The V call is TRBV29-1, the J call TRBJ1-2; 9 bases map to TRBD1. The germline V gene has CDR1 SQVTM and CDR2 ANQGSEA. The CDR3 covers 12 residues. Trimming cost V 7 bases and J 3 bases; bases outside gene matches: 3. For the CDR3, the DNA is TGCAGCGCTCGGACAGGGGACTATGGCTACACCTTC. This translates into CSARTGDYGYTF.

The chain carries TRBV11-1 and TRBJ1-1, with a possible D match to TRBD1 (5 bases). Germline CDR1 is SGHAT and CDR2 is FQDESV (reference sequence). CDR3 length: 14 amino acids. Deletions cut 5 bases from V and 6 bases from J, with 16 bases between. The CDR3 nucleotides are TGTGCCAGCAGCGACCTCTGGAGGGGCCCTGAAGCTTTCTTT. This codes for CASSDLWRGPEAFF.

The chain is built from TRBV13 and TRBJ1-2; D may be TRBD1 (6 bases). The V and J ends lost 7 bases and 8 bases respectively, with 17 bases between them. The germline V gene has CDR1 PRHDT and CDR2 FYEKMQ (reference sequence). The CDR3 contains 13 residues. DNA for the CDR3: TGTGCCAGCACCCTGAGCCAGGGGAACGGCTACACCTTC. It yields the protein CASTLSQGNGYTF.

In DNA, the CDR3 is TGTGCTAGTGGTTTGGTAGCGGGTTACCTCACAGATACGCAGTATTTT. Translated: CASGLVAGYLTDTQYF. The chain employs TRBV12-5 and TRBJ2-3, with D possibly matching TRBD2 (6 bases). The CDR3 length is 16 residues. V lost 0 bases to trimming and J lost 2 bases, with 12 bases between them. From germline, CDR1 is LGHNT and CDR2 FRNRAP.

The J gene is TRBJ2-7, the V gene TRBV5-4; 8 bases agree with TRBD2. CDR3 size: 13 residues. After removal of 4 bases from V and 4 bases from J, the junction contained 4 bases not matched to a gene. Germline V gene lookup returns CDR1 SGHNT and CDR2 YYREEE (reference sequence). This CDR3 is CASSAGTRYEQYF. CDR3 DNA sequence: TGTGCCAGCAGCGCCGGGACTAGGTACGAGCAGTACTTC. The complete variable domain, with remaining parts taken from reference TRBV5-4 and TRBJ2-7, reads ETGVTQSPTHLIKTRGQQVTLRCSSQSGHNTVSWYQQALGQGPQFIFQYYREEENGRGNFPPRFSGLQFPNYSSELNVNALELDDSALYLCASSAGTRYEQYFGPGTRLTVT.

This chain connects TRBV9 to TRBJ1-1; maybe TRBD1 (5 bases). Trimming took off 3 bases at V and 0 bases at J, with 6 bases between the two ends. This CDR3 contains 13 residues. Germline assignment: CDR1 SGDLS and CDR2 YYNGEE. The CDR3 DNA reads TGTGCCAGCAGCGCAGGGTTGAACACTGAAGCTTTCTTT. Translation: CASSAGLNTEAFF.

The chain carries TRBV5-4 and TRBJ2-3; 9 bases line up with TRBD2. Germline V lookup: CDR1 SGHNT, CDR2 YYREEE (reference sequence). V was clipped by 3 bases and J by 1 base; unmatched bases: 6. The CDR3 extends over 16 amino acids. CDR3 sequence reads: CASSSWLAGRTDTQYF. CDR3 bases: TGTGCCAGCAGCTCCTGGCTAGCGGGACGCACAGATACGCAGTATTTT.

The CDR3 protein is CASTSGERPQHF. CDR3 DNA: TGTGCCAGCACATCAGGCGAACGGCCCCAGCATTTT. The chain carries TRBV28 and TRBJ1-5; no clear D gene. Germline loops: CDR1 MDHEN, CDR2 SYDVKM. V was cut by 7 bases and J by 9 bases, with 13 bases left in between. The CDR3 spans 12 residues.

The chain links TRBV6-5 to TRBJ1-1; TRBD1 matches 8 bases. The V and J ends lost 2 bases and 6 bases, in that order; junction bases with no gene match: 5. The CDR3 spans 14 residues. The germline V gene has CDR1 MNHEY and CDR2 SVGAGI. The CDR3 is CASSYDRGKAEAFF. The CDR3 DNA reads TGTGCCAGCAGTTACGACAGGGGAAAGGCTGAAGCTTTCTTT.

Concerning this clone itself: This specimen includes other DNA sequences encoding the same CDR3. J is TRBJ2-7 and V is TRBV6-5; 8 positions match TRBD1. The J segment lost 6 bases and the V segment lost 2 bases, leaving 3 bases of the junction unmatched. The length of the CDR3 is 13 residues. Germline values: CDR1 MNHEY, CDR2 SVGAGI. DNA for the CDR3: TGTGCCAGCAGTTACCTTACAGGGGGCGAGCAGTACTTC. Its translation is CASSYLTGGEQYF.

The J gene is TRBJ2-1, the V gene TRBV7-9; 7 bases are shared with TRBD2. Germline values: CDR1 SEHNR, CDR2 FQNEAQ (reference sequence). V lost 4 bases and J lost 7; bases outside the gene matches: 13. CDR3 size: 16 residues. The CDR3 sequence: CASSSVGGSDLNEQFF. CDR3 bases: TGTGCCAGCAGCTCGGTGGGCGGGAGCGACTTAAATGAGCAGTTCTTC. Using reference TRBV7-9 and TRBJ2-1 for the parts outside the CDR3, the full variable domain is DTGVSQNPRHKITKRGQNVTFRCDPISEHNRLYWYRQTLGQGPEFLTYFQNEAQLEKSRLLSDRFSAERPKGSFSTLEIQRTEQGDSAMYLCASSSVGGSDLNEQFFGPGTRLTVL.

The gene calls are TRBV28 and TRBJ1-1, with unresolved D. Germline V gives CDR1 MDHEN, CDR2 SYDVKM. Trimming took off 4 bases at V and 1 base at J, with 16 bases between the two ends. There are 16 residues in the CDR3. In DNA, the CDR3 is TGTGCCAGCAGTTCGTCGGTGGGCTATGGGAACACTGAAGCTTTCTTT. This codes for CASSSSVGYGNTEAFF. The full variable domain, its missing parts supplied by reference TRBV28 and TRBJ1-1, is DVKVTQSSRYLVKRTGEKVFLECVQDMDHENMFWYRQDPGLGLRLIYFSYDVKMKEKGDIPEGYSVSREKKERFSLILESASTNQTSMYLCASSSSVGYGNTEAFFGQGTRLTVV.

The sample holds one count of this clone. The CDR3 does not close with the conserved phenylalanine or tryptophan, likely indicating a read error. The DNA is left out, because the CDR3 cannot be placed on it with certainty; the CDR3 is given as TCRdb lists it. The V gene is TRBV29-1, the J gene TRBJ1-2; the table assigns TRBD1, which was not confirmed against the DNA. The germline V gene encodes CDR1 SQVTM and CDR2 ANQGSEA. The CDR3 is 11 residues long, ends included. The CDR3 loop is CSVGQGAPYQL.

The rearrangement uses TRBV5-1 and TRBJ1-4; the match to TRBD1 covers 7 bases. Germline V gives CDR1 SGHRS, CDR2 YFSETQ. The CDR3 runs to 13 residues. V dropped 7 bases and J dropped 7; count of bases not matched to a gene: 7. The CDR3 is CASSTGVAEKLFF. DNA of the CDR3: TGCGCCAGCTCTACAGGGGTGGCTGAAAAACTGTTTTTT.

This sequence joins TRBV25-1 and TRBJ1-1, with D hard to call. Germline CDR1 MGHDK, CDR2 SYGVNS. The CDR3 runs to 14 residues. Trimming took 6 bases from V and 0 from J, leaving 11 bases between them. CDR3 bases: TGTGCCAGCAGGGGCAGCTATATGAACACTGAAGCTTTCTTT. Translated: CASRGSYMNTEAFF.

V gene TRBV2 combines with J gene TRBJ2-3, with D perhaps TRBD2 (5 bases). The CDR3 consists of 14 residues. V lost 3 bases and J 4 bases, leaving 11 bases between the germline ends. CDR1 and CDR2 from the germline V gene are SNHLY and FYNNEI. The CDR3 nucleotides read TGTGCCAGCAGTGATTCGCGGGCGGCAGATACGCAGTATTTT. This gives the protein CASSDSRAADTQYF.

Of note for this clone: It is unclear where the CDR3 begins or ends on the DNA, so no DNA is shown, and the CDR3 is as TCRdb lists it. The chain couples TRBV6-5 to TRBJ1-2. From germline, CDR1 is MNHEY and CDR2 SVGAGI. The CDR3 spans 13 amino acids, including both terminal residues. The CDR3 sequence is CASSYFGPGGYTF.

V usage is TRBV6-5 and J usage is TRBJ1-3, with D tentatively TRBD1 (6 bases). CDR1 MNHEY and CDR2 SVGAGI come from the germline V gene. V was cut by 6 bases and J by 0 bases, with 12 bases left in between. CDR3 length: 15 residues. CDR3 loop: CASSPTGISGNTIYF. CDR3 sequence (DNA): TGTGCCAGCAGCCCAACAGGGATCTCTGGAAACACCATATATTTT.

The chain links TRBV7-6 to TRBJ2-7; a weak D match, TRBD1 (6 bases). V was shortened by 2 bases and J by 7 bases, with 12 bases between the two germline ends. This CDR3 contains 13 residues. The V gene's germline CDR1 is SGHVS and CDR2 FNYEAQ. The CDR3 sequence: CASSLTGFGEQYF. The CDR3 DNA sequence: TGTGCCAGCAGCTTAACAGGGTTCGGGGAGCAGTACTTC.